This TCR beta chain came from a study of T cell responses to AZD1222 COVID-19 vaccine. The method was immunoSEQ multiplex PCR; TCRdb's version includes in-frame clones alone and lacks a portion of them. The sample lists roughly 100,000 clones, approximately 91% seen once, with about 8.1% in the top ten. Germline assignment: CDR1 SGHRS and CDR2 YFSETQ. This CDR3 is built from 15 residues. V dropped 4 bases and J dropped 2; count of bases not matched to a gene: 3. V is TRBV5-1 and J is TRBJ1-3; 10 bases map to TRBD1. The sample in question was peripheral blood, obtained 28 days after the second AZD1222 dose. The source is an adult who received the AZD1222 COVID-19 vaccine. For the CDR3, the DNA is TGCGCCAGCAGCGGGGGGACAGGGGCTGGAAACACCATATATTTT. Its protein product is CASSGGTGAGNTIYF.